This T cell receptor (beta chain) was sequenced during a study of identical twins. General study points: With monozygotic twins, out-of-frame TCR alpha sharing exceeded what models estimated.

TCRdb reprocessed the 5' RACE reads via MiXCR and lists one record per CDR3 protein. Of under 350,000 distinct CDR3 sequences in the sample, roughly 8.6% were seen once. The CDR3 has 18 residues. Germline CDR1 LGHDT, CDR2 YNNKEL (reference sequence). Trimming cost V 0 bases and J 3 bases, with 15 bases left between them. Concerning this clonotype: Its specificity is not known.

This same sample was also taken into another study, of yellow fever vaccine responses in identical twins.

The source of this sequence is a woman aged 18-30 years in good health. Sequencing used CD8+ T cells sorted from blood. V usage is TRBV3-1 and J usage is TRBJ2-6, with D hard to call. CDR3 protein: CASSQERTDRLGANVLTF. DNA for the CDR3: TGTGCCAGCAGCCAAGAGAGAACAGATCGGCTTGGGGCCAACGTCCTGACTTTC.